This TCR beta chain was observed in a study of control samples from healthy donors and cancer patients. TCRdb's table, derived via immunoSEQ multiplex PCR, lists solely in-frame clones and lacks some. The sample has 100,000 to 150,000 clones, about 90% seen once. Looked up from germline, CDR1 is LNHDA and CDR2 is SQIVND (reference sequence). V lost 6 bases and J 1 base, leaving 17 bases between the germline ends. The CDR3 extends over 16 amino acids. The receptor was isolated from a woman aged 45-60 years in good health. The chain recombines TRBV19 with TRBJ2-3; D may match TRBD1 or TRBD2 (5 bases each). Sequenced input: blood. Written as DNA, the CDR3 is TGTGCCAGTAGAGTAAAGCCCGGGGCTGGCACAGATACGCAGTATTTT. Its translation is CASRVKPGAGTDTQYF.